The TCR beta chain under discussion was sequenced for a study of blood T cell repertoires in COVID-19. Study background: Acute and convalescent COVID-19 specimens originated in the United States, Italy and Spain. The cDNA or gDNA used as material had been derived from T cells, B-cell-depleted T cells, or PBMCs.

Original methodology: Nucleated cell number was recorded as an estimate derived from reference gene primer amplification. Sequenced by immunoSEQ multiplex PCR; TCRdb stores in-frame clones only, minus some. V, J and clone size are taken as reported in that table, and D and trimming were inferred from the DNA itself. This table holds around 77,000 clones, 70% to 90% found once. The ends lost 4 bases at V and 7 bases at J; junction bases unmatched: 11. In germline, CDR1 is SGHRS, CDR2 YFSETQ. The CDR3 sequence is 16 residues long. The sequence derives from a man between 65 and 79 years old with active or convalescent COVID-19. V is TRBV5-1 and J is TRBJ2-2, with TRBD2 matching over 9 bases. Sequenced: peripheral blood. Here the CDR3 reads CASSPLLAGGIGELFF. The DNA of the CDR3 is TGCGCCAGCAGCCCTCTACTAGCGGGCGGCATCGGGGAGCTGTTTTTT.